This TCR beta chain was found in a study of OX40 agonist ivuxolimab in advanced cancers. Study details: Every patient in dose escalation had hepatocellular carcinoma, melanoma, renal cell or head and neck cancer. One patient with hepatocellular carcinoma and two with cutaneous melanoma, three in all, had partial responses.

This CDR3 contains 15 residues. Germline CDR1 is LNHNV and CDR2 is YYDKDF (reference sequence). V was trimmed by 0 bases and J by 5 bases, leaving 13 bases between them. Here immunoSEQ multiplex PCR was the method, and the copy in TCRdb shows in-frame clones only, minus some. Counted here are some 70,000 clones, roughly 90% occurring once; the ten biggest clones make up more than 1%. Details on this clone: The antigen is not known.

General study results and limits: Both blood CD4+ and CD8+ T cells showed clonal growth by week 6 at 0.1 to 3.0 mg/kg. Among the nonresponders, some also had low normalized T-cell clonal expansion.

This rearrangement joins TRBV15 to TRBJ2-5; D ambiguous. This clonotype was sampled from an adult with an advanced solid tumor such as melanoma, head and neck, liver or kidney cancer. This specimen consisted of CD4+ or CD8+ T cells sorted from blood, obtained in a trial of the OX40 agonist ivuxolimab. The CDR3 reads CATSRDRGVQETQYF. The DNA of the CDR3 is TGTGCCACCAGCAGAGATCGTGGGGTGCAGGAGACCCAGTACTTC.